A selection of T cell receptor beta chains follows, all from one sample in a study of blood T cell repertoires in COVID-19. TCRdb's table, derived via immunoSEQ multiplex PCR, lists solely in-frame clones and lacks some. The sample has about 200,000 clones, around 79% seen once. The sequenced sample was peripheral blood. These receptor sequences come from a woman aged 40 to 55 with COVID-19, enrolled during active disease. Each CDR3 is given with its conserved first and last residue. D genes are given only for firm matches. A row's size may be missing; if present it is once, few, many or a size class.

TRBD1,.,TRBJ1-2,TRBV12-3/TRBV12-4,TGTGCCAGCAGTATCGACAGGGGTACTGGCTACACCTTC,CASSIDRGTGYTF
TRBD2,.,TRBJ2-7,TRBV11-2,TGTGCCAGCAGCCCACACCTAGCGGGGTACTACGAGCAGTACTTC,CASSPHLAGYYEQYF
TRBD1,.,TRBJ1-1,TRBV7-9,TGTGCCAGCAGGGAGACAGGGACGAACACTGAAGCTTTCTTT,CASRETGTNTEAFF
.,.,TRBJ1-1,TRBV18,TGTGCCAGCTCACTCGTAGCGCCCTCGGGGGGCGTGAGGACTGAAGCTTTCTTT,CASSLVAPSGGVRTEAFF
TRBD2,.,TRBJ2-1,TRBV14,TGTGCCAGCAGCCAAGAGCGCGGGACTAGGCAGTTCTTC,CASSQERGTRQFF
.,.,TRBJ2-5,TRBV10-3,TGTGCCATCAGGAACAGTCAAGAGACCCAGTACTTC,CAIRNSQETQYF
.,.,TRBJ1-1,TRBV12-3/TRBV12-4,TGTGCCAGCAGAGAAGGCACCGAGGCAGCTTTCTTT,CASREGTEAAFF
.,.,TRBJ2-7,TRBV7-8,TGTGCCAGCAGCTCCTCCGGGACACCAGGGGGGGAGCAGTACTTC,CASSSSGTPGGEQYF
TRBD2,.,TRBJ2-1,TRBV9,TGTGCCAGCAGCCCCCGAGTGCGGGAGGGTAACAATGAGCAGTTCTTC,CASSPRVREGNNEQFF
.,.,TRBJ1-5,TRBV21-1,TGTGCCAGCAGGTCATATCAGCCCCAGCATTTT,CASRSYQPQHF
.,.,TRBJ2-6,TRBV5-1,TGCGCCAGCCTATTGGGGGCAATAGGCTCTGGGGCCAACGTCCTGACTTTC,CASLLGAIGSGANVLTF
.,few,TRBJ1-2,TRBV12-3/TRBV12-4,TGTGCCAGCAGTTTCCCTGTCTATGGCTACACCTTC,CASSFPVYGYTF
.,.,TRBJ2-5,TRBV29-1,TGCAGCGTTGATCAGGACAGTGGTGAGACCCAGTACTTC,CSVDQDSGETQYF
.,.,TRBJ1-3,TRBV24-1,TGTGCCACCAGTGACCCGGAGGGAAACACCATATATTTT,CATSDPEGNTIYF
TRBD1,.,TRBJ2-2,TRBV9,TGTGCCAGCAGCGTAGCTGGACAGGGAGGCACCGGGGAGCTGTTTTTT,CASSVAGQGGTGELFF
.,.,TRBJ1-1,TRBV19,TGTGCCAGTAGTAAGGATCGGGAAAGGACTGAAGCTTTCTTT,CASSKDRERTEAFF
TRBD1,many,TRBJ1-1,TRBV5-1,TGCGCCAGCAGCTGGACAGGGAACGGGGGTACTGAAGCTTTCTTT,CASSWTGNGGTEAFF